Listed below are T cell receptor beta chains from one sample, sequenced in a study of cytomegalovirus exposure and HLA in healthy donors. The method was immunoSEQ multiplex PCR; TCRdb's version includes in-frame clones alone and lacks a portion of them. Here the sample spans about 130,000 clones, roughly three quarters being singletons. The sample taken for sequencing was PBMCs. All receptors derive from a middle-aged woman in good health and CMV-seronegative. The CDR3 runs from the conserved cysteine through the conserved F or W. The D gene is left open where the match is weak. Expanded clones get a size class; other rows say once, few or many, or leave the size out.

NA,TRBJ2-5,14,TRBD2,TRBV6-5,TGTGCCAGCAGGCTGGCGGGAGGGCAAGAGACCCAGTACTTC,CASRLAGGQETQYF
NA,TRBJ2-7,12,NA,TRBV11-2,TGTGCCAGCAGTCATGGACAGTACGAGCAGTACTTC,CASSHGQYEQYF
NA,TRBJ1-2,13,TRBD1,TRBV29-1,TGCAGCCACGCAGGGGGTCCAAACTATGGCTACACCTTC,CSHAGGPNYGYTF
NA,TRBJ1-3,14,NA,TRBV5-1,TGCGCCAGCAGCTTGGAGGGAGGAGGAAACACCATATATTTT,CASSLEGGGNTIYF
NA,TRBJ1-2,17,NA,TRBV18,TGTGCCAGCTCACCACGACCAGGGGAGAATTCTAATTATGGCTACACCTTC,CASSPRPGENSNYGYTF
NA,TRBJ2-1,15,TRBD2,TRBV9,TGTGCCAGCAGCGTAGCCAGCGGGGGGGTTGATGAGCAGTTCTTC,CASSVASGGVDEQFF
once,TRBJ2-7,13,TRBD1,TRBV30,TGTGCCTGGGCCGGGACAGGGGTTCACGAGCAGTACTTC,CAWAGTGVHEQYF
NA,TRBJ1-5,13,NA,TRBV10-2,TGCGCCAGCAGTGAACATAGCAATCAGCCCCAGCATTTT,CASSEHSNQPQHF
NA,TRBJ2-1,13,TRBD2,TRBV11-2,TGTGCCAGCAGCGAACTAGCGGGGGACGAGCAGTTCTTC,CASSELAGDEQFF
NA,TRBJ1-3,13,NA,TRBV30,TGTGCCTCCTCACGGGGGGTTGGAAACACCATATATTTT,CASSRGVGNTIYF
NA,TRBJ1-6,10,NA,TRBV5-8,TGTGCCAGCAGCCGACAGTATCCCCACTTT,CASSRQYPHF
NA,TRBJ2-2,16,NA,TRBV28,TGTGCCAGCAGCGACGACTATACGGCGGGTTCCGGGGAGCTGTTTTTT,CASSDDYTAGSGELFF
NA,TRBJ2-7,15,TRBD1,TRBV13,TGTGCCAGCAGCCCGCTGGGGACAGGGGGCGTCGAGCAGTACTTC,CASSPLGTGGVEQYF
NA,TRBJ1-1,15,TRBD1,TRBV28,TGTGCCAGCAGTTTCCGCGGACAGGGGCGCGCCGAAGCTTTCTTT,CASSFRGQGRAEAFF
NA,TRBJ1-2,14,TRBD1,TRBV6-5,TGTGCCAGCGGTAAAGCCAGGGGGAGCTATGGCTACACCTTC,CASGKARGSYGYTF
NA,TRBJ1-5,13,NA,TRBV2,TGTGCCAGCAGCCAGAGACTCAATCAGCCCCAGCATTTT,CASSQRLNQPQHF
NA,TRBJ2-1,16,TRBD2,TRBV28,TGTGCCAGCAGACCTCCAATTCTTGGCGGGGGAGCGGAGCAGTTCTTC,CASRPPILGGGAEQFF
NA,TRBJ2-7,17,TRBD2,TRBV7-3,TGTGCCAGCAGCCCCGCCGGTGGGCCTAGCGGATCCTACGAGCAGTACTTC,CASSPAGGPSGSYEQYF
NA,TRBJ2-7,13,TRBD2,TRBV2,TGTGCCAGCAGGAGAGCGGGAAGGTACGAGCAGTACTTC,CASRRAGRYEQYF
few,TRBJ2-1,16,NA,TRBV19,TGTGCCAGTAGTATAGGAGGAAGCGGACCCTACAATGAGCAGTTCTTC,CASSIGGSGPYNEQFF
NA,TRBJ2-7,11,NA,TRBV7-9,TGTGCCAGCAGCTACCAGTACGAGCAGTACTTC,CASSYQYEQYF
NA,TRBJ2-3,11,NA,TRBV20-1,TGCAGTGCTAGGCGGGCAGATACGCAGTATTTT,CSARRADTQYF
NA,TRBJ2-3,14,TRBD2,TRBV5-1,TGCGCCAGCACCCAGACTAGCTTCGGAGATACGCAGTATTTT,CASTQTSFGDTQYF
NA,TRBJ2-7,14,TRBD1,TRBV11-1,TGTGCCAGCAGCTCGGGACAGGGGGGCTACGAGCAGTACTTC,CASSSGQGGYEQYF
NA,TRBJ2-3,16,TRBD2,TRBV9,TGTGCCAGCAGCGACCCACTAGCGGGAGGATACGTTTCGCAGTATTTT,CASSDPLAGGYVSQYF
few,TRBJ1-3,15,TRBD1,TRBV6-6,TGTGCCAGCAGACCGACAGGGGAGAAAGGAAACACCATATATTTT,CASRPTGEKGNTIYF
NA,TRBJ1-1,11,NA,TRBV20-1,TGCAGTGCTACGCTCAGCACTGAAGCTTTCTTT,CSATLSTEAFF
NA,TRBJ2-2,13,NA,TRBV6-1,TGTGCCAGCAGACACCGGGAAGGCGGGGAGCTGTTTTTT,CASRHREGGELFF
NA,TRBJ1-5,14,NA,TRBV28,TGTGCCACCCAGACTCAGGTGGGGGCTCAGCCCCAGCATTTT,CATQTQVGAQPQHF
NA,TRBJ2-7,13,TRBD2,TRBV9,TGTGCCAGCAGCGAGGGACTACACTACGAGCAGTACTTC,CASSEGLHYEQYF
NA,TRBJ2-7,14,TRBD1,TRBV29-1,TGCAGCGTTGGCCGGGACAGCTTGTCCTACGAGCAGTACTTC,CSVGRDSLSYEQYF
NA,TRBJ2-3,16,NA,TRBV9,TGTGCCAGCAGCGTAGCGGGTAGACTAGTCGCAGATACGCAGTATTTT,CASSVAGRLVADTQYF
NA,TRBJ2-2,14,TRBD2,TRBV5-3,TGTGCCAGAAGCCGGCGGGAGGGGGCCGGGGAGCTGTTTTTT,CARSRREGAGELFF
NA,TRBJ2-7,14,TRBD2,TRBV28,TGTGCCAGCAGCAATAGCGGGAGCTCCTACGAGCAGTACTTC,CASSNSGSSYEQYF
NA,TRBJ1-2,14,NA,TRBV27,TGTGCCAGTTCTGAGATCGGGGGTGGCTATGGCTACACCTTC,CASSEIGGGYGYTF
few,TRBJ2-1,16,NA,TRBV5-4,TGTGCCAGCAGCTTTCGCCTCTCGAGCTCCTACAATGAGCAGTTCTTC,CASSFRLSSSYNEQFF